A single sample gave rise to the 8 T cell receptor beta chains below, sequenced in a study of naive and memory T cell subsets. Amplification of ligated cDNA took four PCR rounds with SP2 and nested alpha and beta constant primers. TCRdb used MiXCR to reprocess the 5' RACE reads, holding one entry per CDR3 protein. The profile shows approximately 32,000 distinct CDR3 sequences, approximately 15% of them singletons. An oligonucleotide containing a UMI was ligated to the 3' end of TCR cDNA. These receptors all stem from a female donor in good health.

At least ten counts were recorded for this clonotype. The chain links TRBV20-1 to TRBJ2-5, with 11 nucleotides matching TRBD2. Germline V gene sequence: CDR1 DFQATT, CDR2 SNEGSKA (reference sequence). V shed 6 bases, J shed 2 bases, and the junction held 11 bases outside the gene matches. This CDR3 region has 16 residues. The chain's CDR3 is CSASSSGGLLQETQYF. In nucleotides, the CDR3 is TGCAGTGCCAGCTCTAGCGGGGGGCTGTTACAAGAGACCCAGTACTTC.

This clonotype showed up many times. Its ends do not fully match the called genes, so a read error is possible. The genes are TRBV20-1 and TRBJ2-7, with TRBD1 as a possible D gene (5 bases). Germline loops: CDR1 DFQATT, CDR2 SNEGSKA (reference sequence). The CDR3 covers 13 residues. This CDR3 reads CSGRAGSSYEQYF. The DNA for the CDR3 is TGCAGTGGTAGAGCAGGGTCCTCCTACGAGCAGTACTTC.

There are many counts of this clonotype. V usage is TRBV20-1 and J usage is TRBJ2-4; possibly TRBD1 or TRBD2 for D (5 bases each). Germline assignment: CDR1 DFQATT and CDR2 SNEGSKA (reference sequence). CDR3 length: 17 residues. V dropped 1 base and J dropped 2 bases, with 18 bases sitting between them. CDR3 in DNA: TGCAGTGCTAGAGGGGGGAGAGGTTTTGAACCCAAAAACATTCAGTACTTC. Its translation: CSARGGRGFEPKNIQYF.

The sample holds a few counts of this clonotype. In nucleotides, the CDR3 is TGTGCCAGCAGTTACTCCGGGACAACCCATCAGCCCCAGCATTTT. Translated: CASSYSGTTHQPQHF. This chain uses TRBV6-5 with TRBJ1-5; a weak D match, TRBD1 (6 bases). Looked up from germline, CDR1 is MNHEY and CDR2 is SVGAGI. CDR3 length equals 15 residues. The ends were cut back, 0 bases at V and 5 bases at J, with 11 bases in the middle.

At least ten counts were recorded for this clonotype. V is TRBV20-1 and J is TRBJ1-5; D is unresolved. The germline CDR1 and CDR2 sequences are DFQATT and SNEGSKA (reference sequence). V was trimmed by 3 bases and J by 2 bases, leaving 8 bases between them. This CDR3 region has 13 residues. The CDR3 DNA is TGCAGTGCTAGTATGCGTGGCAATCAGCCCCAGCATTTT. This encodes CSASMRGNQPQHF.

This clonotype showed up many times. The V and J genes are TRBV29-1 and TRBJ1-2, with D hard to call. The V and J ends lost 7 bases and 2 bases respectively, with 11 bases between them. Germline loops: CDR1 SQVTM, CDR2 ANQGSEA. The CDR3 length is 12 residues. CDR3 amino acids: CSGLADNYGYTF. CDR3 nucleotide sequence: TGCAGCGGGTTAGCCGACAACTATGGCTACACCTTC.

Within the sample, this clonotype is medium-sized. The chain recombines TRBV6-1 with TRBJ2-1; D may be TRBD1 or TRBD2 (5 bases each). Germline-derived CDR1 and CDR2 are MNHNS and SASEGT. V dropped 5 bases and J dropped 5 bases, with 19 bases sitting between them. The CDR3 runs 16 residues. The CDR3 loop reads CASSRSSPGRDNEQFF. The CDR3 DNA is TGTGCCAGCAGTCGTTCAAGCCCGGGACGGGACAATGAGCAGTTCTTC.

This clonotype has just a few counts. Being one base from a much bigger clone, this may be a read error. DNA for the CDR3: TGCAGCGTGGGACTACCGTGCAATGAGCAGTTCTTC. It codes for CSVGLPCNEQFF. J is TRBJ2-1 and V is TRBV29-1; 7 bases map to TRBD2. The V gene's germline CDR1 is SQVTM and CDR2 ANQGSEA. The trim removed 6 bases at V and 6 bases at J, leaving 5 bases unmatched. The CDR3 runs 12 residues.